This is a list of T cell receptor beta chains from one sample in a study of cytotoxic CD8 clonotypes in ibrutinib-treated CLL. Clones were sequenced by immunoSEQ multiplex PCR, and TCRdb holds only the in-frame ones, with some missing. The table includes 200,000 to 250,000 clones, approximately 70% detected once. This specimen consisted of PBMCs, obtained after 12 months of ibrutinib treatment. Receptor source: a human donor with chronic lymphocytic leukemia. Both conserved end residues are part of each CDR3. Each record gives: J gene, V gene, D gene, clone size, CDR3 length, CDR3 protein, CDR3 DNA. D genes are given only for firm matches. Clone size, where shown, is once, few, many, or a class for clones that have expanded.

TRBJ2-1 | TRBV6-1 | TRBD2 | . | 18 | CASSEVGLAGGPRGEQFF | TGTGCCAGCAGTGAAGTGGGACTAGCGGGGGGCCCGAGGGGTGAGCAGTTCTTC
TRBJ1-3 | TRBV9 | . | . | 14 | CASSVGRDRNTIYF | TGTGCCAGCAGCGTCGGCAGGGACAGAAACACCATATATTTT
TRBJ2-1 | TRBV19 | . | . | 13 | CASSIMTGDEQFF | TGTGCCAGTAGTATCATGACGGGAGATGAGCAGTTCTTC
TRBJ1-4 | TRBV29-1 | . | . | 15 | CSVDRPGATNEKLFF | TGCAGCGTTGACCGGCCGGGGGCAACTAATGAAAAACTGTTTTTT
TRBJ2-5 | TRBV4-2 | TRBD2 | once | 16 | CASSQGTSGVGETQYF | TGTGCCAGCAGCCAAGGGACTAGCGGGGTCGGGGAGACCCAGTACTTC
TRBJ2-2 | TRBV28 | . | . | 13 | CAAEGQNTGELFF | TGTGCCGCGGAAGGACAGAACACCGGGGAGCTGTTTTTT
TRBJ2-1 | TRBV6-1 | . | . | 16 | CASSGSVARSYNEQFF | TGTGCCAGCAGTGGGAGCGTCGCGCGCTCCTACAATGAGCAGTTCTTC
TRBJ2-7 | TRBV4-3 | TRBD2 | . | 16 | CASSQDLAGGPKEQYF | TGCGCCAGCAGCCAAGATCTAGCGGGAGGGCCGAAAGAGCAGTACTTC
TRBJ1-5 | TRBV11-2 | . | . | 14 | CASSSLDSNQPQHF | TGTGCCAGCAGCTCCCTCGACAGCAATCAGCCCCAGCATTTT
TRBJ2-7 | TRBV28 | TRBD2 | . | 14 | CASSLASGATEQYF | TGTGCCAGCAGTTTAGCCAGCGGGGCTACCGAGCAGTACTTC
TRBJ2-2 | TRBV6-6 | . | few | 14 | CASRREGSTGELFF | TGTGCCAGCAGACGAGAGGGGAGCACCGGGGAGCTGTTTTTT
TRBJ2-3 | TRBV29-1 | . | few | 14 | CSVPGGRGADTQYF | TGCAGCGTACCCGGGGGCCGGGGTGCAGATACGCAGTATTTT
TRBJ2-3 | TRBV10-2 | TRBD2 | . | 15 | CASSNPSGSTDTQYF | TGCGCCAGCAGCAACCCTAGCGGGAGCACAGATACGCAGTATTTT
TRBJ2-7 | TRBV30 | . | . | 13 | CAWEAGYGDEQYF | TGTGCCTGGGAGGCGGGATATGGAGACGAGCAGTACTTC
TRBJ2-7 | TRBV30 | . | . | 15 | CAWINRGTGNSEQYF | TGTGCCTGGATTAACCGGGGAACAGGGAATTCCGAGCAGTACTTC
TRBJ2-7 | TRBV15 | . | . | 16 | CATSRERQGGVHEQYF | TGTGCCACCAGCAGAGAAAGACAGGGAGGGGTCCACGAGCAGTACTTC
TRBJ2-1 | TRBV2 | . | . | 13 | CASSRQLTDEQFF | TGTGCCAGCAGCAGACAGCTTACCGATGAGCAGTTCTTC
TRBJ1-1 | TRBV29-1 | . | once | 15 | CSAGGRGGTITEAFF | TGCAGCGCCGGCGGACGAGGCGGAACGATCACTGAAGCTTTCTTT
TRBJ1-2 | TRBV13 | TRBD1 | . | 15 | CASSLDRAVVYGYTF | TGTGCCAGCAGCCTCGACAGGGCTGTAGTCTATGGCTACACCTTC
TRBJ2-3 | TRBV4-1 | . | few | 15 | CASSQVSPSTDTQYF | TGCGCCAGCAGCCAAGTGTCCCCTAGCACAGATACGCAGTATTTT
TRBJ2-2 | TRBV27 | TRBD1 | . | 14 | CASSHRDSTGELFF | TGTGCCAGCAGCCATCGGGACAGCACCGGGGAGCTGTTTTTT
TRBJ2-3 | TRBV30 | TRBD2 | . | 17 | CAWSLKGLAGGGDTQYF | TGTGCCTGGAGTCTCAAGGGACTAGCGGGGGGTGGAGATACGCAGTATTTT
TRBJ1-2 | TRBV28 | TRBD1 | . | 12 | CASIEGAYGYTF | TGTGCCAGCATTGAGGGGGCGTATGGCTATACCTTC
TRBJ1-3 | TRBV19 | . | . | 17 | CASSMGPTGSSGNTIYF | TGTGCCAGTAGTATGGGCCCTACAGGGAGTTCTGGAAACACCATATATTTT
TRBJ1-6 | TRBV6-1 | . | few | 15 | CASRVGRRDNSPLHF | TGTGCCAGCAGGGTCGGGCGGAGGGATAATTCACCCCTCCACTTT
TRBJ1-2 | TRBV6-5 | . | . | 12 | CASSVGGYGYTF | TGTGCCAGCAGCGTCGGGGGATATGGCTACACCTTC
TRBJ1-2 | TRBV5-1 | TRBD1 | . | 15 | CASSSGDRGVTGYTF | TGCGCCAGCAGCTCCGGGGACAGGGGGGTGACTGGCTACACCTTC
TRBJ2-1 | TRBV5-1 | TRBD1 | . | 14 | CASSSGQGAVEQFF | TGCGCCAGCAGCTCCGGACAGGGGGCGGTTGAGCAGTTCTTC
TRBJ2-5 | TRBV6-5 | TRBD1 | . | 14 | CASSKGTAEETQYF | TGTGCCAGCAGCAAAGGGACAGCGGAAGAGACCCAGTACTTC
TRBJ2-6 | TRBV15 | . | many | 18 | CATSRDRAGSSGANVLTF | TGTGCCACCAGCAGAGATCGGGCAGGATCCTCTGGGGCCAACGTCCTGACTTTC
TRBJ2-7 | TRBV29-1 | . | . | 10 | CSVEAGRRLF | TGCAGCGTTGAAGCAGGACGCAGACTCTTC
TRBJ2-3 | TRBV6-5 | . | . | 14 | CASSYSNARDTQYF | TGTGCCAGCAGTTACTCGAATGCGAGGGATACGCAGTATTTT
TRBJ2-1 | TRBV6-5 | . | . | 13 | CASSTGKWNEQFF | TGTGCCAGCAGTACCGGGAAGTGGAATGAGCAGTTCTTC
TRBJ2-5 | TRBV7-2 | . | . | 15 | CASSLWDIEQETQYF | TGTGCCAGCAGCTTATGGGACATAGAACAAGAGACCCAGTACTTC
TRBJ2-5 | TRBV9 | TRBD2 | . | 16 | CASSALGTSGLETQYF | TGTGCCAGCAGCGCACTCGGGACTAGCGGACTCGAGACCCAGTACTTC
TRBJ1-1 | TRBV6-5 | TRBD1 | . | 15 | CASSARGTGVTEAFF | TGTGCCAGCAGTGCCCGAGGGACAGGGGTAACTGAAGCTTTCTTT
TRBJ2-4 | TRBV2 | . | few | 13 | CASSVGAKNIQYF | TGTGCCAGCAGTGTGGGGGCCAAAAACATTCAGTACTTC
TRBJ1-3 | TRBV7-2 | . | . | 16 | CASSLVGAGPGNTIYF | TGTGCCAGCAGCTTAGTGGGGGCAGGCCCTGGAAACACCATATATTTT
TRBJ2-5 | TRBV5-1 | . | once | 15 | CASSLTSAADETQYF | TGCGCCAGCAGCTTAACCTCCGCAGCGGACGAGACCCAGTACTTC
TRBJ1-5 | TRBV6-1 | . | . | 12 | CASSPSDQPQHF | TGTGCCAGCAGTCCCTCCGATCAGCCCCAGCATTTT
TRBJ2-5 | TRBV23-1 | . | . | 14 | CASSHPRVQETQYF | TGCGCCAGCAGTCATCCTAGGGTCCAAGAGACCCAGTACTTC
TRBJ2-1 | TRBV30 | . | . | 16 | CAWSNPGSGVRDEQFF | TGTGCCTGGAGTAATCCCGGGTCAGGGGTTCGTGATGAGCAGTTCTTC
TRBJ2-3 | TRBV30 | . | once | 14 | CAWSQLRPVDTQYF | TGTGCCTGGAGTCAACTCCGTCCTGTCGATACGCAGTATTTT
TRBJ2-7 | TRBV28 | TRBD2 | . | 15 | CASSSLGLASYEQYF | TGTGCCAGCAGTTCCCTAGGACTAGCGAGCTACGAGCAGTACTTC
TRBJ2-5 | TRBV29-1 | . | . | 13 | CSVGGGRAGTQYF | TGCAGCGTTGGAGGAGGTCGGGCAGGGACCCAGTACTTC
TRBJ2-4 | TRBV6-1 | . | . | 13 | CASSESLALIQYF | TGTGCCAGCAGTGAAAGCCTCGCCCTTATTCAGTACTTC
TRBJ1-2 | TRBV29-1 | . | . | 16 | CSVDSQGQTGIGGYTF | TGCAGCGTTGATAGCCAGGGACAAACGGGGATTGGTGGCTACACCTTC
TRBJ2-1 | TRBV29-1 | TRBD2 | . | 16 | CSAGLAGRGSYNEQFF | TGCAGCGCCGGACTAGCGGGAAGGGGGTCCTACAATGAGCAGTTCTTC